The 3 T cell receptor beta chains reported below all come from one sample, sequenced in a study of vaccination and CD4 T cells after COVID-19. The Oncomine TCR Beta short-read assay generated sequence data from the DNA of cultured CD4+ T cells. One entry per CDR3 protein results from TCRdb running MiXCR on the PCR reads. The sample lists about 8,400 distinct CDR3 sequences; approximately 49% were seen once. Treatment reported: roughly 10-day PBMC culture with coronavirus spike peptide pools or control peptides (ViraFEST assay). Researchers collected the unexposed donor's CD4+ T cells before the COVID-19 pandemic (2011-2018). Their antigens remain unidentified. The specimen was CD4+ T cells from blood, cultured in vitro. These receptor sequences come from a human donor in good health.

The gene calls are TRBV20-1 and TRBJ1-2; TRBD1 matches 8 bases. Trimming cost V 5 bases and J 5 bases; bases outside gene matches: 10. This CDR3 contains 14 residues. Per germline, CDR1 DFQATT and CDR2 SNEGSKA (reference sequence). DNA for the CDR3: TGCAGTGCTTACTTTAGGGACAGGTCATATGGCTACACCTTC. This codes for CSAYFRDRSYGYTF.

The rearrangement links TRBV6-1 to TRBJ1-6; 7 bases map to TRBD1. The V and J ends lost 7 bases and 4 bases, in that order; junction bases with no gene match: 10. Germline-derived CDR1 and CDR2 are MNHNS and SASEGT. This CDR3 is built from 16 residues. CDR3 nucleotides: TGTGCCAGCACCTCGGACAGGCCTCCTTATAATTCACCCCTCCACTTT. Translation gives CASTSDRPPYNSPLHF.

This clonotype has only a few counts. The CDR3 nucleotides are TGCAGTGCTACCTCTCGGACAGGGGGCTTTCAGCCCCAGCATTTT. Encoded protein: CSATSRTGGFQPQHF. This rearrangement joins TRBV20-1 to TRBJ1-5, with 11 bases that match TRBD1. Losses at the gene ends were 4 bases for V and 6 bases for J; bases not matched to a gene: 8. The CDR3 has 15 residues. Germline assignment: CDR1 DFQATT and CDR2 SNEGSKA (reference sequence).